This is a list of T cell receptor beta chains from one sample in a study of prognosis after radiotherapy for stage I lung cancer. TCRdb redid the calling of the multiplex PCR reads with MiXCR, one entry per CDR3 protein. Seen here are around 51,000 distinct CDR3 sequences, about 32% observed once, and the top ten hold about 9.2%. Sequencing was performed on PBMCs, taken before or after stereotactic body radiation therapy (not recorded which). These receptors were taken from a donor over 45 with non-small cell lung cancer. Both conserved end residues are part of each CDR3. The order of the fields is J gene, V gene, D gene, clone size, CDR3 DNA, CDR3 protein. A D gene is named only where the DNA matches it firmly. Only some rows state a clone size, as once, few, many or a class for expanded clones.

>TRBJ2-7|TRBV20-1|TRBD1|many
TGCAGTGCTAGACCCACAGGGGGCGAGCAGTACTTC
CSARPTGGEQYF
>TRBJ2-3|TRBV15|TRBD2|many
TGTGCCACCAGTGATACGGGACTAGCGGGGAGGACAGATACGCAGTATTTT
CATSDTGLAGRTDTQYF
>TRBJ1-2|TRBV30|TRBD1|many
TGTGCCTGGAAGGGAGTGACAGGGGGCAACTGTGGCTACACCTTC
CAWKGVTGGNCGYTF
>TRBJ2-1|TRBV5-1|TRBD2|many
TGCGCCAGCAGCCCCGGACTAGCGTCGGGCGGTGAGCAGTTCTTC
CASSPGLASGGEQFF
>TRBJ2-7|TRBV11-2|-|-
TGTGCCAGCAGCTTCATGTCCCCTTACGAGCAGTACTTC
CASSFMSPYEQYF
>TRBJ2-5|TRBV5-1|-|many
TGCGCCAGCAGCTTGAGGTCCTCAGAAGAGACCCAGTACTTC
CASSLRSSEETQYF
>TRBJ1-6|TRBV2|TRBD1|many
TGTGCCAGCAGGAGGGACAGGGGCTCCTATAATTCACCCCTCCACTTT
CASRRDRGSYNSPLHF
>TRBJ1-2|TRBV2|-|many
TGTGCCAGCAGTCCCGGGACTTATGGCTACACCTTC
CASSPGTYGYTF
>TRBJ1-4|TRBV5-1|TRBD1|many
TGCGCCAGCAGCTCCTTCGGACAGGGGGCTAATGAAAAACTGTTTTTT
CASSSFGQGANEKLFF
>TRBJ2-3|TRBV20-1|TRBD2|-
TGCAGTGCTAGAGATCTCTTAGCGGGGGACACAGATACGCAGTATTTT
CSARDLLAGDTDTQYF
>TRBJ1-2|TRBV24-1|-|many
TGTGCCACCAGTGGGCAGGGGTATGGCTACACCTTC
CATSGQGYGYTF
>TRBJ2-5|TRBV30|-|many
TGTGCCTGGACCAGGGGCGGAGAGACCCAGTACTTC
CAWTRGGETQYF
>TRBJ1-4|TRBV19|TRBD1|once
TGTGCCAGTAGTATAGAGGCACAGGGGGAAAAACTGTTTTTT
CASSIEAQGEKLFF
>TRBJ2-3|TRBV5-1|TRBD1|-
TGCGCCAGCAGCACACGGACAGGTCGGGAAGATACGCAGTATTTT
CASSTRTGREDTQYF
>TRBJ2-1|TRBV20-1|TRBD2|many
TGCAGCGGGGGAGGGGCGGGGCGATCCTACAATGAGCAGTTCTTC
CSGGGAGRSYNEQFF
>TRBJ2-7|TRBV11-1|TRBD2|many
TGTGCCAGCAGCCCCGTGCTAGCGGGTGGCTACGAGCAGTACTTC
CASSPVLAGGYEQYF
>TRBJ2-4|TRBV7-2|TRBD2|-
TGTGTCAGCAGCGGTCGGGGGGGCGGAAACATTCAGTACTTC
CVSSGRGGGNIQYF
>TRBJ2-5|TRBV7-3|TRBD2|many
TGTGCCAGCAGCTTCGGACTAGGCGAGACCCAGTACTTC
CASSFGLGETQYF
>TRBJ1-4|TRBV19|-|many
TGTGCCAGTAGTATATGGGGCGGAGGTGGAACTAATGAAAAACTGTTTTTT
CASSIWGGGGTNEKLFF
>TRBJ1-2|TRBV5-1|-|-
TGCGCCAGCAGCTTGTCTGGGCAGGACTATGGCTACACCTTC
CASSLSGQDYGYTF
>TRBJ2-7|TRBV3-1|TRBD2|many
TGTGCCAGCAGCCATGTGTTTGGACTAGGTGGGGCCTACGAGCAGTACTTC
CASSHVFGLGGAYEQYF
>TRBJ1-2|TRBV28|TRBD1|-
TGTGCCAGCAGTCCCTCGGGGGGAGGGGGCAACTATGGCTACACCTTC
CASSPSGGGGNYGYTF
>TRBJ2-5|TRBV6-1|-|many
TGTGCCAGCAGACCCCCAGGGGAACAAGAGACCCAGTACTTC
CASRPPGEQETQYF
>TRBJ2-7|TRBV20-1|-|many
TGCAGTGCTATTGAGGGGGGGGGGGACAGCCACGAGCAGTACTTC
CSAIEGGGDSHEQYF
>TRBJ2-1|TRBV7-2|-|many
TGTGCCAGCAGCTTGTGGGCGTCAACCTACAATGAGCAGTTCTTC
CASSLWASTYNEQFF
>TRBJ2-7|TRBV19|TRBD1|many
TGTGCCAGTAGACGAACCACCGGGACAGGGGCCTACGAGCAGTACTTC
CASRRTTGTGAYEQYF
>TRBJ2-1|TRBV7-3|-|many
TGTGCCAGCAGCTTAGGAGGGACTGTCTACAATGAGCAGTTCTTC
CASSLGGTVYNEQFF
>TRBJ2-1|TRBV6-1|-|many
TGTGCCAGCAGCACTAATTGGGGTGAGCAGTTCTTC
CASSTNWGEQFF
>TRBJ1-5|TRBV6-1|-|many
TGTGCCAGCAGTGAAAATTTCCACGTGGGCAATCAGCCCCAGCATTTT
CASSENFHVGNQPQHF
>TRBJ2-2|TRBV4-2|-|-
TGTGCCAGCAGCAAGGCCATCAGCACCGTGGAGCTGTTTTTT
CASSKAISTVELFF
>TRBJ1-4|TRBV7-9|TRBD1|many
TGTGCCAGCAGCTCCACGAAGGGGGCTGAAAAACTGTTTTTT
CASSSTKGAEKLFF
>TRBJ2-2|TRBV27|-|many
TGTGCCAGCAGGATCAACGCGAACACCGGGGAGCTGTTTTTT
CASRINANTGELFF
>TRBJ2-7|TRBV20-1|TRBD1|many
TGCAGTGCTAGAGCCACGGGACAGGACGAGCAGTACTTC
CSARATGQDEQYF
>TRBJ2-5|TRBV7-2|TRBD2|-
TGTGCCAGCAGCTTAGATACTAGCGGGAGAACCCAGTACTTC
CASSLDTSGRTQYF
>TRBJ2-5|TRBV12-3/TRBV12-4|TRBD1|-
TGTGCCAGCAGTTTAAGAGCAGGGGGCAAAGAGACCCAGTACTTC
CASSLRAGGKETQYF
>TRBJ1-6|TRBV12-3/TRBV12-4|-|-
TGTGCCTGCCGTTTGGGGTTCGAGTCACCCCTCCACTTT
CACRLGFESPLHF
>TRBJ2-3|TRBV7-9|TRBD2|many
TGTGCCAGCGGGACTAGCGGCACAGATACGCAGTATTTT
CASGTSGTDTQYF
>TRBJ1-1|TRBV9|TRBD1|many
TGTGCCACCGGGACAGGGGTGAACACTGAAGCTTTCTTT
CATGTGVNTEAFF
>TRBJ1-2|TRBV6-1|-|many
TGTGCCAGCACCGCGGTACAGCGAGGAAACTATGGCTACACCTTC
CASTAVQRGNYGYTF
>TRBJ2-2|TRBV7-2|-|-
TGTGCCAGCAGCTTTAGCTGTAACATCGGGGAGCTGTTTTTT
CASSFSCNIGELFF
>TRBJ2-1|TRBV2|TRBD2|many
TGTGCCAGCAGAGGTGAAGCGGGAGGGCCCAATGAGCAGTTCTTC
CASRGEAGGPNEQFF
>TRBJ2-2|TRBV5-5|TRBD1|-
TGTGCCAGCACCCTCGGGACAGAGAACACCGGGGAGCTGTTTTTT
CASTLGTENTGELFF
>TRBJ1-2|TRBV30|-|-
TGTGCCTGGAGTGTACGGGTCTGGGGGGGTCTCTCACATGTCTACACCTTC
CAWSVRVWGGLSHVYTF
>TRBJ2-7|TRBV5-1|-|once
TGCGCCAGCAGCTTGGCGAACAGGGAACCTTACTACGAGCAGTACTTC
CASSLANREPYYEQYF
>TRBJ2-1|TRBV5-6|-|-
TGTGCCAGTCTCAGACCCGGCGGGCACAATGAGCAGTTCTTC
CASLRPGGHNEQFF
>TRBJ2-7|TRBV7-9|TRBD1|-
TGTGCCAGCAGCCCAGGGACAGGGCCCTACGAGCAGTACTTC
CASSPGTGPYEQYF
>TRBJ2-2|TRBV6-1|TRBD1|once
TGTGCCAGCATTCCCGGGACAGGGTACACCGGGGAGCTGTTTTTT
CASIPGTGYTGELFF
>TRBJ1-5|TRBV5-1|-|many
TGCGCCAGCAGCTTGCTAGGGGGAGGCAATCAGCCCCAGCATTTT
CASSLLGGGNQPQHF